This T cell receptor (beta chain) emerged from a study of identical twins. Study results and caveats: Insertion counts were lower in abundant cord blood beta clonotypes, a trend that memory repertoires did not show. Where out-of-frame alpha sequences were twin-shared, they showed excess low generation probability.

The CDR3 spans 17 residues. Germline V gene sequence: CDR1 MGHRA, CDR2 YSYEKL. The V end lost 1 base, the J end lost 13 bases, and 26 bases lay between the germline ends. TCRdb analysed the 5' RACE reads with MiXCR anew, one entry per CDR3 protein. The repertoire holds some 1,700,000 distinct CDR3 sequences, less than 40% seen once, with 0.27% in the top ten. Worth noting for this clonotype: Its target is not known.

The J gene is TRBJ2-4, the V gene TRBV4-1, with TRBD2 as a possible D gene (5 bases). The receptor's source is a newborn girl in good health. Sequences were obtained from cord blood. The CDR3 nucleotides are TGCGCCAGCAGCCAAGGATACCTCCCTAGCATTAGGAAGGCGCAGTACTTC. Protein: CASSQGYLPSIRKAQYF.